This TCR beta chain comes out of a study of cytomegalovirus exposure and HLA in healthy donors. Study results and limitations: Cytomegalovirus association was listed for 164 TCR beta chains.

The V end lost 5 bases, the J end lost 4 bases, and 12 bases lay between the germline ends. This CDR3 region has 13 residues. Per germline, CDR1 MNHNY and CDR2 SVGAGI (reference sequence). Points on this clone: The target antigen is unknown.

The primer mix had 60 Vbeta and 13 Jbeta primers. Assay: immunoSEQ multiplex PCR; the TCRdb copy retains only in-frame clones and omits some. The sample has fewer than 150,000 clones; 75% to 80% are singletons. Sequenced sample: PBMCs. The rearrangement links TRBV6-6 to TRBJ2-7, with D perhaps TRBD1 (6 bases). The source is a man aged 18 to 30 in good health and CMV-seronegative. CDR3 protein: CASSPRTAYEQYF. The CDR3 coding sequence is TGTGCCAGCAGTCCCCGGACAGCTTACGAGCAGTACTTC.